The 9 T cell receptor beta chains listed next were all sequenced from one sample in a study of blood T cell repertoires in COVID-19. Sequencing used immunoSEQ multiplex PCR; TCRdb keeps in-frame clones, though not all of them. Of 95,000 to 110,000 clones detected, 89% appear once; the ten largest clones hold under 5.5%. The sample taken for sequencing was peripheral blood. The receptors were gathered from a man between 40 and 49 years old with active or convalescent COVID-19.

The chain joins TRBV6-2 or TRBV6-3 to TRBJ2-7; D unclear. Trimming stripped 0 bases from V and 0 bases from J, with 6 bases between. This CDR3 spans 14 amino acids. CDR1 is MNHEY, CDR2 SVGEGT, per germline. For the CDR3, the DNA is TGTGCCAGCAGTTACTCGATCAGCTCCTACGAGCAGTACTTC. Translating it yields CASSYSISSYEQYF.

This clone showed up just once. The rearrangement joins TRBV20-1 to TRBJ1-2; no firm D call. The CDR3 is made up of 13 amino acids. Per the germline V gene, CDR1 is DFQATT and CDR2 is SNEGSKA (reference sequence). The germline V and J ends were trimmed by 3 bases and 0 bases, with 8 bases remaining between them. DNA of the CDR3: TGCAGTGCTAGTTCGTCTCCTAACTATGGCTACACCTTC. Protein: CSASSSPNYGYTF.

The CDR3 region has the DNA TGTGCCAGCAGCACAGCAAACATTCAGTACTTC. Translation: CASSTANIQYF. The J gene is TRBJ2-4, the V gene TRBV6-2 or TRBV6-3; D remains unclear. The germline V and J ends were trimmed by 6 bases and 6 bases, with 6 bases remaining between them. This CDR3 has 11 amino acids. The germline CDR1 and CDR2 sequences are MNHEY and SVGEGT.

This rearrangement joins TRBV6-5 to TRBJ2-2, with D perhaps TRBD2 (6 bases). Trimming left V 6 bases short and J 4 bases short, with 9 bases between. CDR3 length equals 13 residues. Germline loops: CDR1 MNHEY, CDR2 SVGAGI. The CDR3 spells CASSWDFTGELFF. The CDR3 DNA reads as TGTGCCAGCAGCTGGGACTTCACCGGGGAGCTGTTTTTT.

The genes are TRBV7-2 and TRBJ2-5; 11 nucleotides line up with TRBD2. Germline V CDR1 and CDR2: SGHTA, FQGNSA. This CDR3 is 14 amino acids long. The J segment lost 5 bases and the V segment lost 5 bases, leaving 4 bases of the junction unmatched. The CDR3 spells CASSPRTSGETQYF. CDR3 in DNA: TGTGCCAGCAGCCCCAGGACTAGCGGGGAGACCCAGTACTTC. The full variable domain, its missing parts supplied by reference TRBV7-2 and TRBJ2-5, is GAGVSQSPSNKVTEKGKDVELRCDPISGHTALYWYRQSLGQGLEFLIYFQGNSAPDKSGLPSDRFSAERTGGSVSTLTIQRTQQEDSAVYLCASSPRTSGETQYFGPGTRLLVL.

The chain couples TRBV7-2 to TRBJ2-1; D possibly corresponds to TRBD2 (6 bases). The CDR3 length is 15 residues. Trimming removed 6 bases at V and 2 bases at J, with 14 bases between. Germline V gene lookup returns CDR1 SGHTA and CDR2 FQGNSA. The CDR3 is CASRTSLAAYNEQFF. In DNA, the CDR3 is TGTGCCAGCAGAACCAGCTTAGCGGCCTACAATGAGCAGTTCTTC. The variable domain in full, with the rest retrieved from reference TRBV7-2 and TRBJ2-1, is GAGVSQSPSNKVTEKGKDVELRCDPISGHTALYWYRQSLGQGLEFLIYFQGNSAPDKSGLPSDRFSAERTGGSVSTLTIQRTQQEDSAVYLCASRTSLAAYNEQFFGPGTRLTVL.

The gene calls are TRBV2 and TRBJ1-1; D possibly corresponds to TRBD1 (5 bases). The CDR3 extends over 12 amino acids. Germline lookup yields CDR1 SNHLY and CDR2 FYNNEI. Trimming cost V 7 bases and J 7 bases, with 13 bases left between them. Written as DNA, the CDR3 is TGTGCCAGCAAAGCAGGGCCGAGTGAAGCTTTCTTT. Translating gives CASKAGPSEAFF.

In its sample, this clone was seen once. The chain combines TRBV5-1 with TRBJ1-1, with D possibly TRBD1 on 5 matching bases. The CDR3 consists of 17 residues. Germline V gene sequence: CDR1 SGHRS, CDR2 YFSETQ. The germline V and J ends were trimmed by 0 bases and 1 base, with 16 bases remaining between them. CDR3 DNA: TGCGCCAGCAGCTTGGGGCAGTGGGGGGATTGGAACACTGAAGCTTTCTTT. Protein sequence: CASSLGQWGDWNTEAFF.

This sequence joins TRBV27 and TRBJ2-1, with 9 bases fitting TRBD2. The CDR3 contains 15 residues. The germline CDR1 and CDR2 sequences are MNHEY and SMNVEV (reference sequence). V lost 3 bases and J lost 6; bases outside the gene matches: 6. The CDR3 protein is CASSFLAGAPNEQFF. The CDR3 nucleotides are TGTGCCAGCAGTTTTTTAGCGGGAGCCCCCAATGAGCAGTTCTTC.